A selection of T cell receptor beta chains follows, all from one sample in a study of OX40 agonist ivuxolimab in advanced cancers. Measured with immunoSEQ multiplex PCR; TCRdb has only the in-frame clones, and not every one. The profile shows approximately 70,000 clones, 80% to 95% of them singletons. Sequenced material: CD4+ or CD8+ T cells sorted from blood, taken in a trial of the OX40 agonist ivuxolimab. All receptors come from an adult with an advanced solid tumor such as melanoma, head and neck, liver or kidney cancer. The CDR3 runs from the conserved cysteine through the conserved F or W. Each record gives: J gene, D gene, V gene, clone size, CDR3 protein, CDR3 DNA. The D gene is left open where the match is weak. A row's size may be missing; if present it is once, few, many or a size class.

J: TRBJ1-2; D: TRBD1; V: TRBV10-3; size: -; CDR3: CAIEGQDVSGYTF; DNA: TGTGCCATCGAGGGACAGGACGTCTCTGGCTACACCTTC
J: TRBJ2-2; D: TRBD2; V: TRBV5-1; size: -; CDR3: CASSSSGGGTGELFF; DNA: TGCGCCAGCAGCTCGTCCGGGGGAGGGACCGGGGAGCTGTTTTTT
J: TRBJ2-7; D: TRBD1; V: TRBV18; size: -; CDR3: CASSPGTGDEQYF; DNA: TGTGCCAGCTCACCAGGGACAGGGGACGAGCAGTACTTC
J: TRBJ1-2; D: TRBD1; V: TRBV4-1; size: once; CDR3: CASSQEPGDRNYGYTF; DNA: TGCGCCAGCAGCCAAGAGCCTGGGGACAGAAACTATGGCTACACCTTC
J: TRBJ1-1; D: TRBD1; V: TRBV18; size: once; CDR3: CASSPLEGASAFF; DNA: TGTGCCAGCTCACCATTAGAGGGGGCGTCGGCTTTCTTT
J: TRBJ2-3; D: TRBD2; V: TRBV2; size: once; CDR3: CASTGTSGSRADTQYF; DNA: TGTGCCAGCACCGGGACGAGCGGGAGCCGGGCAGATACGCAGTATTTT
J: TRBJ2-7; D: TRBD2; V: TRBV15; size: -; CDR3: CATSRDRTRGGYEQYF; DNA: TGTGCCACCAGCAGAGACCGGACGCGGGGGGGCTACGAGCAGTACTTC
J: TRBJ2-5; D: TRBD2; V: TRBV23-1; size: -; CDR3: CASEYSGRGWETQYF; DNA: TGCGCCAGCGAATATAGCGGGAGAGGCTGGGAGACCCAGTACTTC
J: TRBJ2-7; D: -; V: TRBV10-3; size: -; CDR3: CATVGGEGGLEQYF; DNA: TGTGCCACCGTGGGAGGTGAGGGGGGCTTAGAGCAGTACTTC
J: TRBJ2-3; D: -; V: TRBV5-1; size: -; CDR3: CASSIADNTDTQYF; DNA: TGCGCCAGCAGCATAGCGGATAACACAGATACGCAGTATTTT
J: TRBJ1-1; D: -; V: TRBV5-4; size: -; CDR3: CASSLDARSNTEAFF; DNA: TGTGCCAGCAGCTTGGACGCCAGGTCGAACACTGAAGCTTTCTTT
J: TRBJ2-7; D: TRBD2; V: TRBV9; size: -; CDR3: CASSVVALAGPYEQYF; DNA: TGTGCCAGCAGCGTAGTGGCTCTAGCGGGGCCCTACGAGCAGTACTTC
J: TRBJ1-1; D: -; V: TRBV4-1; size: -; CDR3: CASSQAAVKNTEAFF; DNA: TGCGCCAGCAGCCAAGCAGCGGTGAAGAACACTGAAGCTTTCTTT
J: TRBJ1-2; D: -; V: TRBV20-1; size: once; CDR3: CSARRPNGYTF; DNA: TGCAGTGCTAGGAGGCCCAATGGCTACACCTTC
J: TRBJ2-1; D: -; V: TRBV11-1; size: -; CDR3: CASSLAQGFGRQFF; DNA: TGTGCCAGCAGCTTAGCCCAGGGGTTTGGTAGGCAGTTCTTC
J: TRBJ1-1; D: -; V: TRBV18; size: -; CDR3: CASSPTGGTEAFF; DNA: TGTGCCAGCTCCCCGACAGGAGGTACTGAAGCTTTCTTT
J: TRBJ1-2; D: -; V: TRBV7-3; size: -; CDR3: CASSQRGMDGYTF; DNA: TGTGCCAGCAGCCAAAGGGGCATGGATGGCTACACCTTC
J: TRBJ2-7; D: TRBD1; V: TRBV6-4; size: -; CDR3: CASSVGQGPSYEQYF; DNA: TGTGCCAGCAGTGTGGGACAGGGTCCCTCCTACGAGCAGTACTTC
J: TRBJ1-1; D: -; V: TRBV6-5; size: -; CDR3: CASSYNPVMNTEAFF; DNA: TGTGCCAGCAGTTATAACCCAGTCATGAACACTGAAGCTTTCTTT
J: TRBJ2-1; D: TRBD2; V: TRBV27; size: once; CDR3: CASSFGGRRDEQFF; DNA: TGTGCCAGCAGTTTCGGCGGGAGGAGGGATGAGCAGTTCTTC
J: TRBJ1-4; D: -; V: TRBV15; size: -; CDR3: CATSRDLEGKKLFF; DNA: TGTGCCACCAGCAGAGATCTGGAGGGGAAAAAACTGTTTTTT
J: TRBJ2-7; D: -; V: TRBV5-1; size: -; CDR3: CASSRAGDEQYF; DNA: TGCGCCAGCAGCCGGGCAGGGGACGAGCAGTACTTC
J: TRBJ1-6; D: TRBD1; V: TRBV30; size: -; CDR3: CAWRGQGHSPLHF; DNA: TGTGCCTGGAGGGGACAGGGGCATTCACCCCTCCACTTT
J: TRBJ2-5; D: -; V: TRBV20-1; size: -; CDR3: CSASITETQYF; DNA: TGCAGTGCTAGTATTACCGAGACCCAGTACTTC
J: TRBJ2-7; D: TRBD1; V: TRBV6-5; size: -; CDR3: CASRYGTGMFEQYF; DNA: TGTGCCAGCAGGTATGGGACAGGGATGTTCGAGCAGTACTTC
J: TRBJ2-5; D: -; V: TRBV11-2; size: -; CDR3: CASSSPQVTETQYF; DNA: TGTGCCAGCAGCTCTCCACAGGTAACGGAGACCCAGTACTTC
J: TRBJ2-1; D: -; V: TRBV5-1; size: few; CDR3: CASSLDHGVYNEQFF; DNA: TGCGCCAGCAGCTTGGATCATGGGGTGTACAATGAGCAGTTCTTC
J: TRBJ2-3; D: TRBD2; V: TRBV7-2; size: once; CDR3: CASSLGTSGTDTQYF; DNA: TGTGCCAGCAGCTTAGGGACTAGCGGCACAGATACGCAGTATTTT
J: TRBJ1-2; D: -; V: TRBV19; size: -; CDR3: CASSITRDYGYTF; DNA: TGTGCCAGTAGTATTACACGGGACTATGGCTACACCTTC
J: TRBJ2-7; D: TRBD2; V: TRBV6-6; size: -; CDR3: CASSSQERGYEQYF; DNA: TGTGCCAGCAGTTCCCAGGAGCGGGGCTACGAGCAGTACTTC
J: TRBJ2-7; D: TRBD2; V: TRBV11-2; size: -; CDR3: CASSSGLAGIEQYF; DNA: TGTGCCAGCAGCTCCGGACTAGCGGGTATCGAGCAGTACTTC
J: TRBJ2-2; D: TRBD2; V: TRBV10-1; size: -; CDR3: CASEGLAGDRPGELFF; DNA: TGCGCCAGCGAGGGACTAGCGGGAGATCGCCCCGGGGAGCTGTTTTTT
J: TRBJ1-1; D: -; V: TRBV6-1; size: -; CDR3: CAPRTVEAFF; DNA: TGTGCCCCCAGGACAGTTGAAGCTTTCTTT
J: TRBJ2-5; D: -; V: TRBV12-2; size: -; CDR3: CASRFWSGAGPLGEGETQYF; DNA: TGTGCAAGTCGCTTTTGGTCGGGCGCGGGCCCGTTGGGGGAAGGAGAGACCCAGTACTTC
J: TRBJ1-2; D: -; V: TRBV6-5; size: -; CDR3: CASSYFLPDGYTF; DNA: TGTGCCAGCAGTTACTTCCTCCCTGATGGCTACACCTTC
J: TRBJ2-3; D: -; V: TRBV2; size: -; CDR3: CATSALVVRQYF; DNA: TGTGCCACCTCCGCCTTGGTGGTCAGACAGTATTTT
J: TRBJ2-1; D: TRBD2; V: TRBV7-6; size: -; CDR3: CASSLVGGGEWSYNEQFF; DNA: TGTGCCAGCAGCTTAGTGGGCGGGGGGGAATGGTCCTACAATGAGCAGTTCTTC
J: TRBJ2-2; D: TRBD2; V: TRBV11-3; size: few; CDR3: CASRGLAGVHGELFF; DNA: TGTGCCTCCCGCGGGCTAGCGGGAGTTCACGGGGAGCTGTTTTTT
J: TRBJ2-5; D: -; V: TRBV5-1; size: -; CDR3: CASSLDETQYF; DNA: TGCGCCAGCAGCTTGGATGAGACCCAGTACTTC
J: TRBJ1-1; D: -; V: TRBV5-1; size: -; CDR3: CASTLDWNTEAFF; DNA: TGCGCCAGCACCTTAGATTGGAACACTGAAGCTTTCTTT
J: TRBJ1-1; D: TRBD1; V: TRBV6-5; size: -; CDR3: CASSHKTGGNTEAFF; DNA: TGTGCCAGCAGTCACAAGACAGGGGGGAACACTGAAGCTTTCTTT
J: TRBJ1-2; D: -; V: TRBV10-1; size: -; CDR3: CASGTRDKTYSGGYTF; DNA: TGCGCCAGCGGGACACGGGACAAGACGTACAGTGGTGGCTACACCTTC